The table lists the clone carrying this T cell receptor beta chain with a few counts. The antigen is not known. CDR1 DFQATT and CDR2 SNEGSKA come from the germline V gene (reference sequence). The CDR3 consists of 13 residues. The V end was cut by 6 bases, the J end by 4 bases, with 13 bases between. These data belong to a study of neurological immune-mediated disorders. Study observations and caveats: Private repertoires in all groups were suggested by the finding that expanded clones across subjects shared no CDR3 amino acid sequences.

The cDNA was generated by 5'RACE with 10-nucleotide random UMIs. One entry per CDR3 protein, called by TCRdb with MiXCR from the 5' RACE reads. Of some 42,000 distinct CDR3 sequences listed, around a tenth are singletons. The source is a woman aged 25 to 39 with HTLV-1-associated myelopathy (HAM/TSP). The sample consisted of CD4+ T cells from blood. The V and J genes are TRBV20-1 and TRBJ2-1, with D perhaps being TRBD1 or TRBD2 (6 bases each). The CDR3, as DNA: TGCAGTGCCAGGAGGGGGGCTTACAATGAGCAGTTCTTC. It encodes CSARRGAYNEQFF.